This entry lists 5 T cell receptor beta chains sequenced from one sample in a study of regulatory T cells in long-lasting Graves disease. The time point here: newly diagnosed GD, antithyroid drugs for less than 3 months. The authors made the TCR library using RNA they extracted from PBMCs. Arm-PCR of CDR3 regions and iRepertoire HTBI primers were used to build TCR beta libraries. TCRdb fed the multiplex PCR reads into MiXCR, producing one record per CDR3 protein. The data show some 500,000 distinct CDR3 sequences, about 16% seen once. The same sample was also studied in work on T cells in Graves' hyperthyroidism and ophthalmopathy.

The sequencing here drew on peripheral blood mononuclear cells (PBMCs), taken at new diagnosis, from a patient treated with antithyroid drugs. These receptors all come from a woman aged 35 to 59 with Graves disease.

This clonotype was seen only a few times. V is TRBV6-1 and J is TRBJ1-2; D ambiguous. V was cut by 4 bases and J by 4 bases, with 13 bases left in between. Germline CDR1 and CDR2: MNHNS and SASEGT. The CDR3 has 14 amino acids. CDR3 coding DNA: TGTGCCAGCAGTGCGGACCTAGGACGCTATGGCTACACCTTC. Its protein product is CASSADLGRYGYTF.

This clonotype was counted at least ten times. The chain joins TRBV5-5 to TRBJ1-4, with D hard to call. The ends were cut back, 0 bases at V and 0 bases at J, with 9 bases in the middle. Germline loops: CDR1 SGHKS, CDR2 YYEKEE (reference sequence). This CDR3 spans 16 amino acids. The CDR3 sequence: CASSLGISTTNEKLFF. In nucleotides, the CDR3 is TGTGCCAGCAGCTTGGGGATTTCCACAACTAATGAAAAACTGTTTTTT.

This clonotype was observed many times. Here the CDR3 DNA reads TGTGCCAGCACTCTTCTCTCTGGAAACACCATATATTTT. The encoded protein is CASTLLSGNTIYF. The chain carries TRBV6-1 and TRBJ1-3; unclear D gene. CDR1 MNHNS and CDR2 SASEGT come from the germline V gene. The CDR3 runs 13 residues. V dropped 7 bases and J dropped 0 bases, with 7 bases sitting between them.

This clonotype was detected ten times or more. The genes are TRBV27 and TRBJ2-7; 7 bases line up with TRBD1. This CDR3 spans 15 amino acids. V dropped 2 bases and J dropped 4; count of bases not matched to a gene: 8. The V gene's germline CDR1 is MNHEY and CDR2 SMNVEV (reference sequence). Written as DNA, the CDR3 is TGTGCCAGCAGTTTACTTGACAGGGTGGCTTACGAGCAGTACTTC. This gives the protein CASSLLDRVAYEQYF.

At least ten counts were recorded for this clonotype. The chain uses TRBV6-2 or TRBV6-3 and TRBJ2-7, with no clear D. V lost 5 bases, J lost 6 bases, and 20 bases lay in between. Germline V CDR1 and CDR2: MNHEY, SVGEGT. The CDR3 loop spans 15 amino acids. The CDR3 nucleotides read TGTGCCAGCAGTGAAGTGTCAGCTACATCGCTCGAGCAGTACTTC. This encodes CASSEVSATSLEQYF.